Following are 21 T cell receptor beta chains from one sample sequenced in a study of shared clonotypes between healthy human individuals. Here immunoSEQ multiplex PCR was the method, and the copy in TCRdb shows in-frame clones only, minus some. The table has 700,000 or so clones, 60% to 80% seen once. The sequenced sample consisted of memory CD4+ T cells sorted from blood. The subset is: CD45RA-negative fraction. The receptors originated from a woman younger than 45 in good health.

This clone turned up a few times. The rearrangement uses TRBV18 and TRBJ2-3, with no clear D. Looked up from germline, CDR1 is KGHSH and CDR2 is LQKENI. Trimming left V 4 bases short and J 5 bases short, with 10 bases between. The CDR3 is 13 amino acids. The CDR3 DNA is TGTGCCAGCTCACTCCACAAGAAAGATACGCAGTATTTT. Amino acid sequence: CASSLHKKDTQYF.

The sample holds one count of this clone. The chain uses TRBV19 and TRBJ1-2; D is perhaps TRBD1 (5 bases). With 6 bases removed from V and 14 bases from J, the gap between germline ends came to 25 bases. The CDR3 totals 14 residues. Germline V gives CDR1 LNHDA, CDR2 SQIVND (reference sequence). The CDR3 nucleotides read TGTGCCAGTAGCCCAAGGGACCTTTTTTTGCTTGATACCTTC. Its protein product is CASSPRDLFLLDTF.

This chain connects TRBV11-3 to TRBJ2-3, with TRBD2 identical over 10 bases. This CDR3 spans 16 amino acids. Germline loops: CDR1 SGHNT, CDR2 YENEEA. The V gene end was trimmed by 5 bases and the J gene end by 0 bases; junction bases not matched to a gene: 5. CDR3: CASSDGLAASTDTQYF. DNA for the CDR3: TGTGCCAGCAGCGATGGACTAGCGGCGAGCACAGATACGCAGTATTTT.

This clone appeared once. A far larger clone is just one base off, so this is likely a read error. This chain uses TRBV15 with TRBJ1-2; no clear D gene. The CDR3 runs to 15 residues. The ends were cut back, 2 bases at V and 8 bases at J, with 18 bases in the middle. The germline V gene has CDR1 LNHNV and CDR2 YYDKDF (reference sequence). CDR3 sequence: CATSRSAGRTDGYTF. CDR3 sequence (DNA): TGTGCCACCAGCAGAAGTGCGGGCAGGACGGACGGCTACACCTTC. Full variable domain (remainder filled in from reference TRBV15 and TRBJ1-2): DAMVIQNPRYQVTQFGKPVTLSCSQTLNHNVMYWYQQKSSQAPKLLFHYYDKDFNNEADTPDNFQSRRPNTSFCFLDIRSPGLGDTAMYLCATSRSAGRTDGYTFGSGTRLTVV.

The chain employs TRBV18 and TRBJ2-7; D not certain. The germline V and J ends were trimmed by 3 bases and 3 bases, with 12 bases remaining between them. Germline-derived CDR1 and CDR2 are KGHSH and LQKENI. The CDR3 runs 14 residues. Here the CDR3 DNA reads TGTGCCAGCTCACCGTCGACTCGTGACTACGAGCAGTACTTC. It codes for CASSPSTRDYEQYF.

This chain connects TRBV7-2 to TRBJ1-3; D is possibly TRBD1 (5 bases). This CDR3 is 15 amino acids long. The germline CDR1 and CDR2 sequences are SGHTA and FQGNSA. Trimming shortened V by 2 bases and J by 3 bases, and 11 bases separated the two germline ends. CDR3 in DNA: TGTGCCAGCAGCTTACTCTCTGGGGGTGGAAACACCATATATTTT. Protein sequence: CASSLLSGGGNTIYF. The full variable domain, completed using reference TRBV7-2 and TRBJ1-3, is GAGVSQSPSNKVTEKGKDVELRCDPISGHTALYWYRQSLGQGLEFLIYFQGNSAPDKSGLPSDRFSAERTGGSVSTLTIQRTQQEDSAVYLCASSLLSGGGNTIYFGEGSWLTVV.

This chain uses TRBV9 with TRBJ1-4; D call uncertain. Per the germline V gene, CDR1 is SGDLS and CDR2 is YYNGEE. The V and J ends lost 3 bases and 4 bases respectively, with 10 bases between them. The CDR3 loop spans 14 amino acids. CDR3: CASSGGTHNEKLFF. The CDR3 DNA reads TGTGCCAGCAGCGGAGGAACTCATAATGAAAAACTGTTTTTT.

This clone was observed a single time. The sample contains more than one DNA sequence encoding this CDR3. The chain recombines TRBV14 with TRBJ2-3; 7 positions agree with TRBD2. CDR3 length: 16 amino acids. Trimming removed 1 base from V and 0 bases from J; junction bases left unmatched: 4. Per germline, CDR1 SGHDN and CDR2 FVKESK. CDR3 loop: CASSQGSSGSTDTQYF. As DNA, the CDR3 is TGTGCCAGCAGCCAAGGGTCTAGCGGAAGCACAGATACGCAGTATTTT.

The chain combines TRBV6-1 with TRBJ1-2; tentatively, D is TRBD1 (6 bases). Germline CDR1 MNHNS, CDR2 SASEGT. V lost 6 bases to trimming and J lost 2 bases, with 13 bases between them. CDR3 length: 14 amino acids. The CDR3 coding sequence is TGTGCCAGCAGCAGGGGCATTGGAAACTATGGCTACACCTTC. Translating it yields CASSRGIGNYGYTF.

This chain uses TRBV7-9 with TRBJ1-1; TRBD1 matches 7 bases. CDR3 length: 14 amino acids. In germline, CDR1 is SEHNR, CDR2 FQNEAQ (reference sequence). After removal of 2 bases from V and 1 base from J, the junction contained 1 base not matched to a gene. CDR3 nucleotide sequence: TGTGCCAGCAGCTTATCAGGGGGGAACACTGAAGCTTTCTTT. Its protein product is CASSLSGGNTEAFF.

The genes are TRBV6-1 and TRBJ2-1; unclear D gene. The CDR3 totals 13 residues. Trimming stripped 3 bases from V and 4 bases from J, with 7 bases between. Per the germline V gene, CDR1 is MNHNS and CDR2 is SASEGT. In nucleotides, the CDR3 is TGTGCCAGCAGTGAGGGCCAGTACAATGAGCAGTTCTTC. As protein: CASSEGQYNEQFF.

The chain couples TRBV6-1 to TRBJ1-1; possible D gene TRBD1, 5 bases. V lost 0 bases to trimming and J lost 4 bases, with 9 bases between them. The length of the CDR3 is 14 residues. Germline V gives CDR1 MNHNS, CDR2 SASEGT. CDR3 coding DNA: TGTGCCAGCAGTGAAGCGGGACCCCCCACTGAAGCTTTCTTT. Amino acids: CASSEAGPPTEAFF.

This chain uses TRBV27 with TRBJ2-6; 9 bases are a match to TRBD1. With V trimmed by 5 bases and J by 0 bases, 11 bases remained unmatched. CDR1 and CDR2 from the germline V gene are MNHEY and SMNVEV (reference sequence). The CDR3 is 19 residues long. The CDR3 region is CASSIGQGRIRSGANVLTF. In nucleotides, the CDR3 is TGTGCCAGCAGTATAGGACAGGGGCGGATTCGCTCTGGGGCCAACGTCCTGACTTTC.

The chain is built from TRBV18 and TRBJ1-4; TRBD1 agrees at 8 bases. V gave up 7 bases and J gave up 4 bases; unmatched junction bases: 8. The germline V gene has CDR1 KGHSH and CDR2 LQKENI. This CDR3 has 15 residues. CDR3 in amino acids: CASLIRDRNNEKLFF. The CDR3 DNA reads TGTGCCAGCTTGATTAGGGACAGGAATAATGAAAAACTGTTTTTT.

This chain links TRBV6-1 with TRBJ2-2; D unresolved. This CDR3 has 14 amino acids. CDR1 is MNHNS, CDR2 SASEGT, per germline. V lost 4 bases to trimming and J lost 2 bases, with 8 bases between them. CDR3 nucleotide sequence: TGTGCCAGCAGTGGGATCCGAAACACCGGGGAGCTGTTTTTT. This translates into CASSGIRNTGELFF.

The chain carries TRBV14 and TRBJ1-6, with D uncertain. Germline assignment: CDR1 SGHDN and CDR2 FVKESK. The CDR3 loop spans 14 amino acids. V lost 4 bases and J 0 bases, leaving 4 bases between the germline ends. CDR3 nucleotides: TGTGCCAGCAGCCTGAGCTCCTATAATTCACCCCTCCACTTT. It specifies CASSLSSYNSPLHF.

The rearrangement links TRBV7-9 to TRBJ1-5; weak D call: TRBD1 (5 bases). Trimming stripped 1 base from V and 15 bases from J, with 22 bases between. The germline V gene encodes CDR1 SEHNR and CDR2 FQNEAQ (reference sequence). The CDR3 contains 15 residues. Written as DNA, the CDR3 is TGTGCCAGCAGCTTAGGGTCGGGCAGGGAACCAGGGTTGCATTTT. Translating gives CASSLGSGREPGLHF. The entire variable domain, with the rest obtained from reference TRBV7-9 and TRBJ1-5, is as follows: DTGVSQNPRHKITKRGQNVTFRCDPISEHNRLYWYRQTLGQGPEFLTYFQNEAQLEKSRLLSDRFSAERPKGSFSTLEIQRTEQGDSAMYLCASSLGSGREPGLHFGDGTRLSIL.

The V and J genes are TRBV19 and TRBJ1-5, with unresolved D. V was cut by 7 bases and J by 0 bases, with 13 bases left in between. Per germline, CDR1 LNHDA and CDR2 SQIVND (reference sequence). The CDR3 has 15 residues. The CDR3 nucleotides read TGTGCCAGTACTCTCATCCTAGATAGCAATCAGCCCCAGCATTTT. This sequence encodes CASTLILDSNQPQHF.

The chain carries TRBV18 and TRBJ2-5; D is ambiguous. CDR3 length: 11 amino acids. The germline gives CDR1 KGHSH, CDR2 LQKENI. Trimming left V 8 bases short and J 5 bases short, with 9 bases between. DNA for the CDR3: TGTGCCAGCCAAGAAGAGGAGACCCAGTACTTC. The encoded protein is CASQEEETQYF.

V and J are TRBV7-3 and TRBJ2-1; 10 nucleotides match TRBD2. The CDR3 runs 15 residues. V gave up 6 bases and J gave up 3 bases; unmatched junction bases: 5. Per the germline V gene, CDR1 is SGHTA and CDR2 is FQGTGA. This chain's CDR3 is CASSWGTSDYNEQFF. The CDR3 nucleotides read TGTGCCAGCAGTTGGGGGACTAGCGACTACAATGAGCAGTTCTTC.

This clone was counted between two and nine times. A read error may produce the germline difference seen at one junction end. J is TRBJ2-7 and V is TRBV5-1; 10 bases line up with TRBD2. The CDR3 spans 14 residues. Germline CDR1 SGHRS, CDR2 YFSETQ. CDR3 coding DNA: TGTGCCAGCAGCCGGAGGCTAGCGGGAGACGAGCAGTACTTC. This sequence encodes CASSRRLAGDEQYF.